This T cell receptor (beta chain) was sequenced in a study of T cells in Graves' hyperthyroidism and ophthalmopathy. Calling Graves' hyperthyroidism stable meant ophthalmopathy did not progress within 18 months. Uncontrolled infections, other autoimmune diseases, pregnancy or lactation led to exclusion of patients. Diagnosis relied on clinical symptoms, serum thyroxine and TRAb, thyroid ultrasound and orbital computed tomography. TCR beta CDR3 region amplification was performed from RNA transcripts. TCR CDR3 regions were first amplified by RT-PCR with HTBI primers. TCRdb reprocessed the multiplex PCR reads with MiXCR, giving one entry per CDR3 protein. The table shows about 760,000 distinct CDR3 sequences, with approximately 36% occurring only once. Whole-study findings and limits: Expanded thyroid clonotypes (above 0.001) were mostly also found in blood.

Per germline, CDR1 MGHDK and CDR2 SYGVNS. V was trimmed by 0 bases and J by 9 bases, leaving 3 bases between them. This CDR3 is built from 12 residues. Points on this clonotype: The antigen is unknown.

The sequenced sample consisted of blood. This clonotype was sampled from a middle-aged woman with Graves' hyperthyroidism. The V call is TRBV25-1, the J call TRBJ1-6; D unclear. CDR3 in DNA: TGTGCCAGCAGTGAATACGGTTCACCCCTCCACTTT. Translated, it gives CASSEYGSPLHF. Full variable domain (missing parts from reference TRBV25-1 and TRBJ1-6): EADIYQTPRYLVIGTGKKITLECSQTMGHDKMYWYQQDPGMELHLIHYSYGVNSTEKGDLSSESTVSRIRTEHFPLTLESARPSHTSQYLCASSEYGSPLHFGNGTRLTVT.